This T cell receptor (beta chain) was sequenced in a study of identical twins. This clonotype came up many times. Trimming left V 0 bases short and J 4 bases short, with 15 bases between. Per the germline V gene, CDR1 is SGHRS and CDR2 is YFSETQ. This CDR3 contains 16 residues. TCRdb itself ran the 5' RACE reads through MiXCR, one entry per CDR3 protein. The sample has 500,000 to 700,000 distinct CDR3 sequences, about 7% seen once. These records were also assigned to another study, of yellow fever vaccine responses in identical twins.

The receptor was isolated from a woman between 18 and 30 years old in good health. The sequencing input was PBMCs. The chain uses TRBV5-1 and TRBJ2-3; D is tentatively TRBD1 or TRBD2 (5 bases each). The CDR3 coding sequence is TGCGCCAGCAGCTTGGGGTTCCCCCGGGACGCAGATACGCAGTATTTT. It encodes CASSLGFPRDADTQYF.